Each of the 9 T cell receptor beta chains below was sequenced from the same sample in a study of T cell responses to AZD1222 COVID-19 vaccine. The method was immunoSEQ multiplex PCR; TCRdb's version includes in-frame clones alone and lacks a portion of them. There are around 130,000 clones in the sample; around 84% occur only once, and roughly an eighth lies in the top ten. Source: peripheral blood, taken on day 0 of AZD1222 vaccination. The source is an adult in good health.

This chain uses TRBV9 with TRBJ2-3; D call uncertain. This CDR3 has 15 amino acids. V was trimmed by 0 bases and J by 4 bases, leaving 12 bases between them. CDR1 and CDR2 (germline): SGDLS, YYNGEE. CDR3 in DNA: TGTGCCAGCAGCGTAGATGGGGTTGGGGCAGATACGCAGTATTTT. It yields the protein CASSVDGVGADTQYF.

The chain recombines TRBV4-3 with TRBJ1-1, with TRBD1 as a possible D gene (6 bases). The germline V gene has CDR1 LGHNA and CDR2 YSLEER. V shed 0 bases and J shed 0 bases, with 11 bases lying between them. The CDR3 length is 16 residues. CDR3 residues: CASSQDPRGMNTEAFF. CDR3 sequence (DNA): TGCGCCAGCAGCCAAGATCCCAGGGGCATGAACACTGAAGCTTTCTTT.

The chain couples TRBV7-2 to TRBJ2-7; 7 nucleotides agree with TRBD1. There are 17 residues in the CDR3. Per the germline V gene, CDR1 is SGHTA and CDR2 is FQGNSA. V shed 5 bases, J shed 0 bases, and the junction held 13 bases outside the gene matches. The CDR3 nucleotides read TGTGCCAGCAGCCTTCAAAGGGGGACAGCCAGCTCCTACGAGCAGTACTTC. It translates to CASSLQRGTASSYEQYF.

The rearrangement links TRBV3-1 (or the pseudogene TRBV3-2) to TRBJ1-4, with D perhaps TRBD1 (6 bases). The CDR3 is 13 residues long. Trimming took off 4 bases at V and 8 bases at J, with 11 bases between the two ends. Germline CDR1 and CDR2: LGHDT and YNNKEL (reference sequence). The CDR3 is CASSPGTSEKLFF. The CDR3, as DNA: TGTGCCAGCAGCCCTGGGACATCAGAAAAACTGTTTTTT.

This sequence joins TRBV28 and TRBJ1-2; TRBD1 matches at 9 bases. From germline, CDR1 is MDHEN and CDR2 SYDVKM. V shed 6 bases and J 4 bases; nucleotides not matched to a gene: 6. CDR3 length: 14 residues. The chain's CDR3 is CASSVDRGGYGYTF. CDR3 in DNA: TGTGCCAGCAGCGTAGACAGGGGGGGCTATGGCTACACCTTC.

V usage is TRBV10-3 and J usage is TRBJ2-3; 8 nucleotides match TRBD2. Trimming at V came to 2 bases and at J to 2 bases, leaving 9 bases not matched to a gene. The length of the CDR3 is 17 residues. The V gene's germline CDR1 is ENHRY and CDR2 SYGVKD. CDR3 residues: CAISEAPGGAYTDTQYF. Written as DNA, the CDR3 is TGTGCCATCAGTGAGGCGCCGGGGGGGGCCTACACAGATACGCAGTATTTT.

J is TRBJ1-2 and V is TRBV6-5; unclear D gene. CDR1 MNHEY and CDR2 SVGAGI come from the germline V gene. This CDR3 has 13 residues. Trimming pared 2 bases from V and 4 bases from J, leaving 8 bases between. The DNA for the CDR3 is TGTGCCAGCAGTTACGGGCGGACCTATGGCTACACCTTC. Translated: CASSYGRTYGYTF.

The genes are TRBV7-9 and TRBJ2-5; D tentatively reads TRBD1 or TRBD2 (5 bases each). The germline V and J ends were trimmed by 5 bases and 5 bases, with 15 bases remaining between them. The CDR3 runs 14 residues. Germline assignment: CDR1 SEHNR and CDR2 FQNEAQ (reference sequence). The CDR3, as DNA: TGTGCCAGCAGCCCCCGAGGGGAGAGGGAGACCCAGTACTTC. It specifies CASSPRGERETQYF.

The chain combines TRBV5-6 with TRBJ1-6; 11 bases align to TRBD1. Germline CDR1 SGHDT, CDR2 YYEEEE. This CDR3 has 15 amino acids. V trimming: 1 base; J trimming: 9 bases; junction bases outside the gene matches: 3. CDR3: CASSLRGQGVSPLHF. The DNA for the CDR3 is TGTGCCAGCAGCTTGAGGGGACAGGGGGTTTCACCCCTCCACTTT.